Given below is one T cell receptor (beta chain) in context. In the original analysis: Using reference gene primer amplification, nucleated cell counts were estimated. The repertoire was sequenced with immunoSEQ multiplex PCR; TCRdb's copy has only in-frame clones and lacks some. Clonal size and the V and J genes are those of that table, whereas D and trimming came from the DNA. The repertoire holds some 220,000 clones, about 78% seen once, with approximately 7.2% in the top ten. V lost 4 bases and J 2 bases, leaving 10 bases between the germline ends. The CDR3 length is 14 residues. Germline CDR1 LGHDT, CDR2 YNNKEL (reference sequence). This sample stems from a study of blood T cell repertoires in COVID-19.

The V and J genes are TRBV3-1 (or the pseudogene TRBV3-2) and TRBJ2-3; D uncertain. The sample taken for sequencing was peripheral blood. This TCR derives from a woman aged 70-85 years with acute or convalescent COVID-19. The CDR3 DNA follows: TGTGCCAGCAGCCGCACTAACCCCACAGATACGCAGTATTTT. Amino acids: CASSRTNPTDTQYF.